What follows is one T cell receptor beta chain and its context. This clonotype came up a few times. The specificity of this receptor is unknown. There are no base qualities to consult, and no much larger clone falls within one base. This sample was included in a study of blood T cells in healthy people across ages (dated by TCRdb to between 2014 and 2016). With respect to the entire study: In model experiments, template switching captured about one uniquely barcoded TCR beta cDNA molecule for every two T cells. Age-related changes in TCR beta repertoire diversity were measured in the study by deep sequencing normalized with unique cDNA molecular identifiers. The donors were split into four age groups: young (average around 15 years), middle-aged (around 40), aged (around 67) and long-lived (roughly 77). For two donors (one aged 18 to 29 and one aged 80 or older), the study analyzed two additional independent replicas of 1 million unique cDNA reads from the same blood draw. To avoid experimental bias, donors of different ages were randomly spread across the sequencing lanes.

The paper as a whole reports these results and caveats: Because profiling used bulk unsorted PBMCs, naive and antigen-experienced compartments could not be compared conclusively. Total diversity estimates from one million sequenced T cells were considered lower bounds and underestimates. Compared with the aged group, the long-lived group had more naive CD4+ T cells, fewer expanded clones and increased TCR diversity, a pattern suggesting age selection. Because donor CMV infection status was unknown, age-related changes in expanded clonotypes were potentially confounded. As age increased, observed TCR beta diversity per million T cells dropped in a roughly linear way, and a significant reduction was already evident by age about 40. Observed TCR beta diversity correlated strongly with the percentage of naive T cells measured by flow cytometry.

The receptor library was made with 5' RACE. A second PCR of 7 to 11 cycles was performed with a sample-barcoded 5' primer and a J-beta primer mix. A unique molecular identifier was introduced onto each TCR beta cDNA molecule by a template-switch 5' adaptor carrying 12 random nucleotides. At least 3 million CDR3-containing paired-end reads were obtained from each sample. First-strand cDNA was synthesized from all RNA with the Mint cDNA synthesis kit, primed by a TRBC-specific oligonucleotide. Following uracil-DNA glycosylase treatment, all cDNA underwent a first 18-cycle PCR with the universal primers M1SS and BC2_uni_R. The study's own analysis went as follows. For normalization, 1 million high-quality reads were randomly selected from each sample, with every read carrying a distinct molecular identifier. Reads with shared molecular identifiers were discarded instead of being binned into consensus sequences. MiTCR, set to a Q25 quality threshold and the strictest error-elimination algorithm, was used for CDR3 identification, clonotype clustering and error correction. A nonparametric unseen species model with Euler transformation was used to estimate lower-bound total TCR beta diversity. Using fastp at Q25 and MiXCR, TCRdb reprocessed the public reads and kept productive beta chains. Each entry merges the rows of one CDR3 protein and shows their most common DNA and genes. The V and J calls were determined by TCRdb, not by the authors. Here the sample has over 1,500,000 distinct CDR3 sequences; 39% occur a single time. Approximately 22% of the sample is held by the ten biggest clonotypes.

The germline V gene specifies MGHDK as CDR1 and SYGVNS as CDR2. Trimming removed 7 bases from V and 5 bases from J, leaving 15 bases between the germline ends. From cysteine to phenylalanine, the CDR3 is 14 amino acids long. Of all the DNA, just the CDR3 is kept, 42 bases in frame from base 1. The donors were roughly 39 Caucasian individuals from Russia, aged roughly 6 to 90 years, who were systemically healthy. Each donor gave about 9.2 milliliters of peripheral blood, drawn into EDTA-treated Vacutainer tubes. Ficoll-Paque density-gradient centrifugation was used to isolate PBMCs, with at least 6.5 million per sample. Trizol reagent was used to extract total RNA from the PBMCs, yielding at least 6 micrograms per sample. For every donor, an aliquot of PBMCs went through flow cytometry to measure the percentages of naive CD45RAhigh/CD27high T cells.

The sequenced sample consisted of blood. The chain is encoded by TRBV25-1 joined to TRBJ2-1; the D gene assignment is perhaps TRBD1 or TRBD2, with each matching 5 bases. This clonotype was sampled from a human donor in good health. The CDR3 protein: CASTGQDHNNEQFF. Here is the DNA: TGTGCCAGCACGGGGCAGGACCATAACAATGAGCAGTTCTTC.